This T cell receptor beta chain was recorded in a study of T cell responses to AZD1222 COVID-19 vaccine. The study pooled second doses at about 4 or about 12 weeks. This CDR3 comprises 16 residues. Germline V gene sequence: CDR1 SGHTS, CDR2 YDEGEE. V shed 4 bases, J shed 4 bases, and the junction held 8 bases outside the gene matches. Method: immunoSEQ multiplex PCR; TCRdb's copy keeps in-frame clones and lacks some. The table shows around 110,000 clones, with about 91% occurring only once. The sequence derives from an adult who received the AZD1222 COVID-19 vaccine. The chain combines TRBV5-8 with TRBJ1-4, with 9 bases that match TRBD1. Sequenced here: peripheral blood, sampled 28 days after the second AZD1222 dose. The CDR3 protein is CASSPGTGPLNEKLFF. The CDR3 DNA follows: TGTGCCAGCAGCCCGGGGACAGGGCCCCTTAATGAAAAACTGTTTTTT.